One and the same sample provided the 6 T cell receptor beta chains below, sequenced in a study of shared clonotypes between healthy human individuals. The data were produced by immunoSEQ multiplex PCR, yet TCRdb's version contains in-frame clones alone and is incomplete. The sample holds some 2.1 million clones, approximately 94% seen once. Cells designated naive CD8 were CD45RO-negative and were positively selected for CCR7, with terminally differentiated effector memory CD45RA+ cells excluded. The material sequenced was naive CD8+ T cells sorted from blood. The source is a man between 18 and 35 years old in good health.

J is TRBJ1-6 and V is TRBV18, with TRBD1 identical over 7 bases. The CDR3 sequence is 14 residues long. V was clipped by 0 bases and J by 7 bases; unmatched bases: 0. In germline, CDR1 is KGHSH, CDR2 LQKENI. The CDR3 DNA reads TGTGCCAGCTCACCACCGGGACAGAATTCACCCCTCCACTTT. Translated: CASSPPGQNSPLHF. The entire variable domain, with the rest obtained from reference TRBV18 and TRBJ1-6, is as follows: NAGVMQNPRHLVRRRGQEARLRCSPMKGHSHVYWYRQLPEEGLKFMVYLQKENIIDESGMPKERFSAEFPKEGPSILRIQQVVRGDSAAYFCASSPPGQNSPLHFGNGTRLTVT.

The chain recombines TRBV19 with TRBJ2-2; D perhaps matches TRBD1 (5 bases). Germline-derived CDR1 and CDR2 are LNHDA and SQIVND (reference sequence). The CDR3 contains 12 residues. V shed 1 base and J shed 9 bases, with 6 bases lying between them. This chain's CDR3 is CASSIGGRELFF. Written as DNA, the CDR3 is TGTGCCAGTAGTATAGGGGGCCGGGAGCTGTTTTTT. Supplemented by reference TRBV19 and TRBJ2-2, the full variable domain reads DGGITQSPKYLFRKEGQNVTLSCEQNLNHDAMYWYRQDPGQGLRLIYYSQIVNDFQKGDIAEGYSVSREKKESFPLTVTSAQKNPTAFYLCASSIGGRELFFGEGSRLTVL.

The chain combines TRBV10-3 with TRBJ2-1; tentatively, D is TRBD1 or TRBD2 (5 bases each). Germline V gene data show CDR1 as ENHRY and CDR2 as SYGVKD. The CDR3 has 16 residues. Between the trimmed V and J ends, which lost 4 bases and 2 bases, there was a span of 15 bases. This CDR3 reads CAISGTGGNTYNEQFF. CDR3 nucleotide sequence: TGTGCCATCAGTGGGACTGGGGGAAACACCTACAATGAGCAGTTCTTC.

The chain couples TRBV19 to TRBJ2-1; 7 positions agree with TRBD1. The CDR3 extends over 15 amino acids. Losses at the gene ends were 3 bases for V and 0 bases for J; bases not matched to a gene: 2. The germline V gene has CDR1 LNHDA and CDR2 SQIVND (reference sequence). CDR3 in amino acids: CASSITGDSYNEQFF. The CDR3 DNA reads as TGTGCCAGTAGTATTACAGGGGACTCCTACAATGAGCAGTTCTTC.

The V gene is TRBV7-2, the J gene TRBJ2-5; 11 bases line up with TRBD2. V was pared by 0 bases and J by 2 bases, with 2 bases of the junction left unmatched. The CDR3 covers 16 residues. In germline, CDR1 is SGHTA, CDR2 FQGNSA. CDR3 in amino acids: CASSLAASGGQETQYF. CDR3 coding DNA: TGTGCCAGCAGCTTAGCTGCTAGCGGGGGGCAAGAGACCCAGTACTTC.

The chain is built from TRBV11-2 and TRBJ2-2, with 9 bases matching TRBD2. The CDR3 contains 16 residues. Per the germline V gene, CDR1 is SGHAT and CDR2 is FQNNGV. The V segment lost 5 bases and the J segment 7 bases; nucleotides outside the gene matches: 11. The CDR3 loop reads CASSRSLAGNDGELFF. The CDR3 bases are TGTGCCAGCAGCCGGTCCCTAGCGGGAAACGACGGGGAGCTGTTTTTT.